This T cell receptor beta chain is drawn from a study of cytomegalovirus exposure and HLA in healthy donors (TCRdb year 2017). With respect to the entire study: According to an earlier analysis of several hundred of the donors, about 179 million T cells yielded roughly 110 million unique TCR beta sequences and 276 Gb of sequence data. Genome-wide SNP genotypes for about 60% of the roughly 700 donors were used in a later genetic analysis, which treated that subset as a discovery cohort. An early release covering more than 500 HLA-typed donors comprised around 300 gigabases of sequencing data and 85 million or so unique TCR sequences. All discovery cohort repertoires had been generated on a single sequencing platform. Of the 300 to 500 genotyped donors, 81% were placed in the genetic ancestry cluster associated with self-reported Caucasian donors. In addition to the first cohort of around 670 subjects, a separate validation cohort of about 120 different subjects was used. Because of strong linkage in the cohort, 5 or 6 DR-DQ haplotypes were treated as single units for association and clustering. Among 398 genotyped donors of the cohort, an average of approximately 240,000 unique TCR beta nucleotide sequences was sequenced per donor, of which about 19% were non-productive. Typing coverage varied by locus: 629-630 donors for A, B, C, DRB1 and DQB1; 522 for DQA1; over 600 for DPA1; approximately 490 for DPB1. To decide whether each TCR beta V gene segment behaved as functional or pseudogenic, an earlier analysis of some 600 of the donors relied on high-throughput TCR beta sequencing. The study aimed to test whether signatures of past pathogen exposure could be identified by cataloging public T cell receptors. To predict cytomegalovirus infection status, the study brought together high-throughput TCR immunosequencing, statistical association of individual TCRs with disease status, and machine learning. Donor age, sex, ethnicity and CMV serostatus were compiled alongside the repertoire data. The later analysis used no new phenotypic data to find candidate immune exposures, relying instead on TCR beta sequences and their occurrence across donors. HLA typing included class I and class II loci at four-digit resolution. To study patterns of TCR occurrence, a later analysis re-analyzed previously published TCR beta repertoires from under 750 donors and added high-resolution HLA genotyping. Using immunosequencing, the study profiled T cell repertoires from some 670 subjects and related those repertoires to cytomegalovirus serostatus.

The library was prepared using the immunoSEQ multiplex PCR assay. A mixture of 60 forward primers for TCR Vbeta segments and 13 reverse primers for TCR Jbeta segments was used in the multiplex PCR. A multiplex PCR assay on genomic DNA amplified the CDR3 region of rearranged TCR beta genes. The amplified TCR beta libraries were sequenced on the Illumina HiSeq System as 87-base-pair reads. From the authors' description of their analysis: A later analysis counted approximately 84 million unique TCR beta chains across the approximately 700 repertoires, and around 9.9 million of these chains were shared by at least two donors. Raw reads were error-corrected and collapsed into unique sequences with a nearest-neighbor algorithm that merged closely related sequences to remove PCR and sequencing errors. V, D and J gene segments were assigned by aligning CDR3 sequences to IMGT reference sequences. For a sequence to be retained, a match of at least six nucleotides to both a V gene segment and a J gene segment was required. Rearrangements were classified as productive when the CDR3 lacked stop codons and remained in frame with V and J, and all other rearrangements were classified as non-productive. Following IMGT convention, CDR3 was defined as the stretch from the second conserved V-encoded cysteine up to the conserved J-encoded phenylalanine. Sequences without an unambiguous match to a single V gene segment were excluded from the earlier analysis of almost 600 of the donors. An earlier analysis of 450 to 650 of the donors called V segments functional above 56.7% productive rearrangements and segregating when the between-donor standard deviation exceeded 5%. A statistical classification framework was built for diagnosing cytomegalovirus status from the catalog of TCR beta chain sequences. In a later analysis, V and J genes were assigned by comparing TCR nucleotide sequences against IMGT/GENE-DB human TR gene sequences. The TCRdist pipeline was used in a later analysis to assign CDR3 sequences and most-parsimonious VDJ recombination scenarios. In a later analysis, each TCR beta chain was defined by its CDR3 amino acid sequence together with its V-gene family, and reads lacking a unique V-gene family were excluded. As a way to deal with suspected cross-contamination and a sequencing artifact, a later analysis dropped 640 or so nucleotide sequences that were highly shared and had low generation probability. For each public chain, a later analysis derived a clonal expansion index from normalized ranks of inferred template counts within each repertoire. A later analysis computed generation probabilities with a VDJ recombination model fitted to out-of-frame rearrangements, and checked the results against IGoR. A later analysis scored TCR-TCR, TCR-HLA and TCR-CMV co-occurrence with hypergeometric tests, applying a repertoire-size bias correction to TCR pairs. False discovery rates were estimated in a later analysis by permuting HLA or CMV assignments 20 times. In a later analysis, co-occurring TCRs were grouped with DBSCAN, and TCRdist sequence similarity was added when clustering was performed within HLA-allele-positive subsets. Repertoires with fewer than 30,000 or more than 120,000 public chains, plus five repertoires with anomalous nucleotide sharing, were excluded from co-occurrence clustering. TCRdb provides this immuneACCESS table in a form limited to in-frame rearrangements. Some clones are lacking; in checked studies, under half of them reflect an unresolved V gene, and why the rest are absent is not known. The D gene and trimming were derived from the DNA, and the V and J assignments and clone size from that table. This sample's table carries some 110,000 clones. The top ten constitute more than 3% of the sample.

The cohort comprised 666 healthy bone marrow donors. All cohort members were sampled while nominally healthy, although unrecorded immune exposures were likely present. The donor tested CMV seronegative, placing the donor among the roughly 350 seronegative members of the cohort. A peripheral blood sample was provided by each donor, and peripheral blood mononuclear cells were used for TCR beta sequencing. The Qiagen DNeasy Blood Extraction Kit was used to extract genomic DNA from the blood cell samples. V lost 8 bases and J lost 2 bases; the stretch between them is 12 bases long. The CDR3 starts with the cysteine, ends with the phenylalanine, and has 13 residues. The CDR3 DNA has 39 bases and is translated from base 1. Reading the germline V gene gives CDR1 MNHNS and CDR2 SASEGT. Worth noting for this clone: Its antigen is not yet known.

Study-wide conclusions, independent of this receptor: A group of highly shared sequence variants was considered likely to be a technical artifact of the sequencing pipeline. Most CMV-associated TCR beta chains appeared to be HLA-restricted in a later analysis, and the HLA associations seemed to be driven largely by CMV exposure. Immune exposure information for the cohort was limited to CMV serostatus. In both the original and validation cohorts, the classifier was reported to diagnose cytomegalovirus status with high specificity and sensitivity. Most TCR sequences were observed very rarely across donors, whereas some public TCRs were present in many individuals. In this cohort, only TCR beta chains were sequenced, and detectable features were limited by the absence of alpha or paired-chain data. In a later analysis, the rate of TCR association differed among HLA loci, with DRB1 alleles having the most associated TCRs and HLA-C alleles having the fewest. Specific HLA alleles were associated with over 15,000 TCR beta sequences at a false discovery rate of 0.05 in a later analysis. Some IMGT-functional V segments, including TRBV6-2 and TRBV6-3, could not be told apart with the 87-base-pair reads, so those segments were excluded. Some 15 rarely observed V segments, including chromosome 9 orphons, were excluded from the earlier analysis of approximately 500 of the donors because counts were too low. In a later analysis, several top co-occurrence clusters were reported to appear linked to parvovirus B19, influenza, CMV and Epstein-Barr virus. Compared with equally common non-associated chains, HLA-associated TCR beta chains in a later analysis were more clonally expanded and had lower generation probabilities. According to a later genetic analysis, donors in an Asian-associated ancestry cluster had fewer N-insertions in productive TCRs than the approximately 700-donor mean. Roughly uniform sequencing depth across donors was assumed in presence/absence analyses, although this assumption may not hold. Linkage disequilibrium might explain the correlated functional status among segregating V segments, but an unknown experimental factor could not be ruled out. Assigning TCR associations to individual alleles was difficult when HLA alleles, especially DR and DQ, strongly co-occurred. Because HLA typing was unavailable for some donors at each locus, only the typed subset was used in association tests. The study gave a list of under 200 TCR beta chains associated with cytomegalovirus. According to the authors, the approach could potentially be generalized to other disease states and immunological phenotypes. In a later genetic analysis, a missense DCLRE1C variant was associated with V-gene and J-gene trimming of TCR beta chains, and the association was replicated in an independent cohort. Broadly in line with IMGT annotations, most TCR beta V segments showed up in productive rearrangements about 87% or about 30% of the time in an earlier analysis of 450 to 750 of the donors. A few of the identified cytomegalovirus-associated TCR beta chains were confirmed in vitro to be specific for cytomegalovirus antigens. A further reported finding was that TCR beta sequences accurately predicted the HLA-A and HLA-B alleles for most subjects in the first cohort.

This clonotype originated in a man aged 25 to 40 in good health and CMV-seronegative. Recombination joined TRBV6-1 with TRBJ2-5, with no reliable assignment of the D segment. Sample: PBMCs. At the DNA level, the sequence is TGTGCCAGCTTGAAGCAGGTTCAAGAGACCCAGTACTTC. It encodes CASLKQVQETQYF.